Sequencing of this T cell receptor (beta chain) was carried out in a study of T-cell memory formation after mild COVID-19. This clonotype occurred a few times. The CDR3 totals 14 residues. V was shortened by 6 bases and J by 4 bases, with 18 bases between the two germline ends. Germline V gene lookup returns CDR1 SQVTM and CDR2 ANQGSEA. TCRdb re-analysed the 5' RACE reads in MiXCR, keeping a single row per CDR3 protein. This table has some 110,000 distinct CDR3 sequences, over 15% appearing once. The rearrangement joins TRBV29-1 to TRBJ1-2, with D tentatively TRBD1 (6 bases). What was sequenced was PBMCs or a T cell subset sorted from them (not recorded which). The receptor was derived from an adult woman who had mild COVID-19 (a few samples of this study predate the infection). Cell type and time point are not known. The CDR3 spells CSVAISDSPYGYTF. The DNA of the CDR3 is TGCAGCGTGGCGATATCGGACAGTCCCTATGGCTACACCTTC.